This note documents a single T cell receptor (beta chain) sequence. In this sample, this clone turned up a few times. No antigen is known for it. Base qualities are not provided; no much larger clone lies one nucleotide away. A MiSeq instrument was used for deep resolution sequencing, which targeted depths ranging from 1 in 1 million up to 1 in 200,000 T cells, with coverage averaging 10x for each clonotype. The immunoSEQ hsTCRB Kit was used to generate TCR beta libraries. The paper's data handling went like this. The data were analyzed with ImmunoSEQ Analyzer and ImmunoSEQ Data Assistant, and V, D and J gene assignments followed IMGT definitions. Clonality, which ranges from 0 to 1, was calculated by subtracting the normalized Shannon entropy of productive rearrangement frequencies from one. Only overrepresented clonotypes making up at least 0.05% of each patient's repertoire were included in the public clonotype analysis. Some 13 age-matched healthy donor repertoires from immuneACCESS served as clonality controls. Sourced from immuneACCESS, this table was stored by TCRdb with only in-frame sequences that have V and J called. A share of the clones is absent; for the studies checked, an unresolved V gene accounts for under half, and the remainder has no known explanation. Clone size and V and J calls were adopted from that table, with D and trimming inferred from the DNA. The sample contains some 200,000 clones, 75% to 80% of them found a single time. 9.5% to 12% of the sample is held by the ten biggest clonotypes.

These data originate in a study of cytotoxic CD8 clonotypes in ibrutinib-treated CLL (dated by TCRdb to 2020 to 2022). Concerning the study at large: The cohort was composed of around twelve relapsed/refractory and about 16 treatment-naive patients; IGHV unmutated status was identified in around 17 patients. Partial responses were observed in approximately 24 patients and complete responses in 2; after a median follow-up of about 69 months, remission was maintained in approximately 14 patients and progression was observed in roughly 12. Samples at response were collected after a median of around twelve months of treatment, with a range of about 6 to 40 months. An average of about 260,000 productive templates and around 100,000 productive rearrangements was obtained per sample. Longitudinal samples were available for 26 of the 86 trial participants. Cryopreserved peripheral blood mononuclear cells were collected at three points: before therapy, at response, and at either sustained remission or disease progression. All remission and progressive disease samples were collected while patients were still receiving ibrutinib. Summary of the overall study and its limitations: At baseline, clonality was higher than in age-matched healthy donors and showed a strong correlation with circulating CD8+ T-cell counts. Public clonotypes were found to be uncommon and were observed to contract or remain stable during treatment; the increase in clonality was shown to reflect expansion of private clonotypes at ibrutinib response. Clonality rose at ibrutinib response, remained stable during sustained remission, and dropped back toward baseline at progression. Lymph node repertoires were not examined, and the timing of sampling was not matched between patients in sustained remission and those whose disease progressed.

Reading the label with the study, this specimen's time point is: about 11 months on ibrutinib. Roughly 2.2 micrograms of genomic DNA were extracted from cryopreserved PBMCs for TCR beta library preparation. High-throughput TCR beta sequencing was performed on longitudinal blood samples from CLL patients receiving ibrutinib monotherapy. The patients took part in an open-label, single-center phase 2 trial of ibrutinib monotherapy. This material consisted of PBMCs, taken after 12 months of ibrutinib treatment. This receptor was taken from a human donor with chronic lymphocytic leukemia.

The CDR3 is CASSQGTSLAYEQYF. The bases are TGCGCCAGCAGCCAAGGGACTAGTCTAGCCTACGAGCAGTACTTC. The sequence links TRBV4-1 to TRBJ2-7; the central 7 bases match TRBD2. For this chain, trimming is 1 base at the V end and 2 bases at the J end, and the number of junction bases without a gene match is 5. From the germline V gene, CDR1 is MGHRA and CDR2 is YSYEKL. Taken from cysteine to phenylalanine, the CDR3 has 15 residues. CDR3 DNA is the only sequence kept; it has 45 bases, read in frame from the first base.